The source of this T cell receptor beta chain is a study of memory CD4+ T cells and cytomegalovirus serostatus. Overall study: This sample comes from healthy Belgian adults, under 10 CMV seropositive, 24 seronegative.

The sort gate was single viable CD3+CD4+CD8-CD45RO+ cells for memory CD4+ T cells. Germline CDR1 reads SGHTA; CDR2 reads FQGNSA. The CDR3 loop spans 14 amino acids. V lost 6 bases and J lost 3, with 15 bases in between. In the authors' workflow: After removing out-of-frame reads, 2 million to 2.5 million distinct TCRbeta sequences remained. Some clones are missing from TCRdb's copy, which holds only in-frame ones; the method was immunoSEQ multiplex PCR. The V and J calls and clone size are taken from that table; D and trimming were inferred from the DNA. The table includes some 45,000 clones, 70% to 75% detected once.

This sequence was found in an adult in good health and CMV-seropositive. The rearrangement joins TRBV7-2 to TRBJ2-7; unclear D gene. The sequencing input was memory CD4+ T cells from blood. CDR3 in DNA: TGTGCCAGCAGTAGGGTGTCATTGAACTACGAGCAGTACTTC. The encoded protein is CASSRVSLNYEQYF.